One and the same sample provided the 22 T cell receptor beta chains below, sequenced in a study of T cells in Graves' hyperthyroidism and ophthalmopathy. Authors of the study amplified TCR beta CDR3 regions from RNA transcripts. TCR CDR3 underwent first-round RT-PCR with the HTBI primer set. TCRdb reprocessed the multiplex PCR reads via MiXCR and lists one record per CDR3 protein. There are a few hundred thousand distinct CDR3 sequences in the sample; more than 45% occur only once, and approximately 8.4% lies in the top ten. The source material was peripheral blood or thyroid tissue (not recorded which). Every receptor here comes from a woman younger than 30 with Graves' hyperthyroidism.

The rearrangement uses TRBV5-1 and TRBJ1-1, with D possibly being TRBD1 (5 bases). The CDR3 extends over 14 amino acids. V dropped 6 bases and J dropped 4 bases, with 16 bases sitting between them. CDR1 SGHRS and CDR2 YFSETQ come from the germline V gene. The CDR3 DNA sequence: TGCGCCAGCAACCGAGATGAGGGGAGCACTGAAGCTTTCTTT. Residues: CASNRDEGSTEAFF.

The chain combines TRBV15 with TRBJ1-2; 8 nucleotides line up with TRBD1. The V gene end was trimmed by 0 bases and the J gene end by 2 bases; junction bases not matched to a gene: 8. Per germline, CDR1 LNHNV and CDR2 YYDKDF (reference sequence). The CDR3 consists of 17 residues. This chain's CDR3 is CATSRDVGTGGNYGYTF. CDR3 bases: TGTGCCACCAGCAGAGATGTCGGGACAGGTGGAAACTATGGCTACACCTTC.

This clonotype was seen only a few times. The gene calls are TRBV18 and TRBJ2-5; 7 positions agree with TRBD1. Germline-derived CDR1 and CDR2 are KGHSH and LQKENI. The CDR3 covers 14 residues. Trimming took 3 bases from V and 0 from J; bases not matched to a gene: 1. The CDR3 spells CASSPGQYQETQYF. CDR3 bases: TGTGCCAGCTCACCGGGACAGTACCAAGAGACCCAGTACTTC.

This clonotype showed up many times. The rearrangement joins TRBV12-3 or TRBV12-4 to TRBJ1-4; no clear D gene. V shed 0 bases and J shed 7 bases, with 3 bases lying between them. The CDR3 is 12 residues long. The chain's CDR3 is CASSLAREKLFF. In DNA, the CDR3 is TGTGCCAGCAGTTTAGCGCGTGAAAAACTGTTTTTT.

The rearrangement joins TRBV29-1 to TRBJ1-1; 7 bases match TRBD1. The CDR3 sequence is 16 residues long. The ends lost 4 bases at V and 1 base at J; junction bases unmatched: 12. Germline V gene sequence: CDR1 SQVTM, CDR2 ANQGSEA. CDR3 protein: CSVVGGGTAPNTEAFF. The CDR3 DNA sequence: TGCAGCGTTGTAGGGGGCGGGACAGCGCCGAACACTGAAGCTTTCTTT.

This clonotype was counted only a few times. The genes are TRBV20-1 and TRBJ2-4; the D gene is possibly TRBD1 (5 bases). CDR1 is DFQATT, CDR2 SNEGSKA, per germline (reference sequence). This CDR3 spans 12 amino acids. Trimming cost V 3 bases and J 8 bases, with 11 bases left between them. CDR3 region: CSASWQGDIQYF. Written as DNA, the CDR3 is TGCAGTGCTAGCTGGCAGGGCGACATTCAGTACTTC.

This clonotype was recorded at least ten times. V usage is TRBV5-1 and J usage is TRBJ1-5; no firm D call. Germline V gene sequence: CDR1 SGHRS, CDR2 YFSETQ. V dropped 0 bases and J dropped 6 bases, with 7 bases sitting between them. The CDR3 totals 13 residues. The CDR3 coding sequence is TGCGCCAGCAGCTTGGAGGGATTTCAGCCCCAGCATTTT. Translated: CASSLEGFQPQHF.

The J gene is TRBJ2-7, the V gene TRBV11-2; 11 positions agree with TRBD2. CDR1 is SGHAT, CDR2 FQNNGV, per germline. Trimming at V came to 8 bases and at J to 9 bases, leaving 6 bases not matched to a gene. CDR3 length equals 12 residues. This chain's CDR3 is CASFGTSGWQYF. The CDR3 DNA follows: TGTGCCAGCTTCGGGACTAGCGGTTGGCAGTACTTC.

This clonotype has a handful of counts. This rearrangement joins TRBV2 to TRBJ2-7; TRBD1 matches 8 bases. The last part of the DNA fits TRBJ2-1 better; the J call may be wrong. This CDR3 has 14 residues. Germline V gives CDR1 SNHLY, CDR2 FYNNEI. For the CDR3, the DNA is TGTGCCAGCAGTGGAGGACAGGGTGGCAATGAGCAGTTCTTC. This gives the protein CASSGGQGGNEQFF.

Ten or more counts support this clonotype. A read error may explain this, as a much larger clone is one base away. The CDR3 nucleotides read TGTGCCGCCAGTGACCCACCACGCTATGGCTACACCTTC. Protein sequence: CAASDPPRYGYTF. The chain couples TRBV24-1 to TRBJ1-2; no clear D gene. There are 13 residues in the CDR3. Per the germline V gene, CDR1 is KGHDR and CDR2 is SFDVKD.

This clonotype was counted at least ten times. The chain couples TRBV24-1 to TRBJ1-1, with D possibly being TRBD1 (5 bases). Trimming removed 4 bases at V and 5 bases at J, with 16 bases between. The CDR3 extends over 15 amino acids. CDR1 KGHDR and CDR2 SFDVKD come from the germline V gene. The CDR3 DNA reads TGTGCCACCAGTGACCGCACAGGTCTGAGGACTGAAGCTTTCTTT. This gives the protein CATSDRTGLRTEAFF.

As regards this clonotype: One end of the junction varies from germline; a read error may be responsible. The CDR3 sequence is CASSSDGELYF. CDR3 in DNA: TGTGCCAGCAGCTCCGACGGGGAGCTGTACTTC. The V and J genes are TRBV7-2 and TRBJ2-7; the D gene is possibly TRBD2 (5 bases). The germline V gene has CDR1 SGHTA and CDR2 FQGNSA. The CDR3 spans 11 residues.

Many counts were recorded for this clonotype. The chain has TRBV5-4 and TRBJ2-6; a weak D match, TRBD2 (5 bases). Germline CDR1 is SGHNT and CDR2 is YYREEE (reference sequence). The CDR3 contains 16 residues. V dropped 0 bases and J dropped 0 bases, with 7 bases sitting between them. CDR3 sequence (DNA): TGTGCCAGCAGCTTGGGGAGGATCTCTGGGGCCAACGTCCTGACTTTC. Protein: CASSLGRISGANVLTF.

The chain links TRBV5-1 to TRBJ1-1; 8 positions agree with TRBD1. V lost 2 bases, J lost 8 bases, and 2 bases stayed unmatched. The V gene's germline CDR1 is SGHRS and CDR2 YFSETQ. CDR3 length: 12 residues. Written as DNA, the CDR3 is TGCGCCAGCAGCTTCGGGGACAGGGAAGCTTTCTTT. This translates into CASSFGDREAFF. The variable domain in full, completed from reference TRBV5-1 and TRBJ1-1, reads KAGVTQTPRYLIKTRGQQVTLSCSPISGHRSVSWYQQTPGQGLQFLFEYFSETQRNKGNFPGRFSGRQFSNSRSEMNVSTLELGDSALYLCASSFGDREAFFGQGTRLTVV.

As concerns this clonotype: This may be a read error: a much more frequent sequence differs by one nucleotide. This chain connects TRBV12-3 or TRBV12-4 to TRBJ2-7; 8 bases map to TRBD1. CDR3 length: 17 residues. Trimming cost V 6 bases and J 4 bases; bases outside gene matches: 17. The chain's CDR3 is CASSLAFLPGQDYEQYF. The CDR3 nucleotides read TGTGCCAGCAGCCTTGCTTTCTTACCGGGACAGGATTACGAGCAGTACTTC.

In the case of this clonotype: Because the CDR3's place on the DNA is in doubt, the DNA is left out and the CDR3 is given as listed by TCRdb. The CDR3 sequence: CVCSARVPIPTSGGGTPYEQYF. The V gene is TRBV11-1, the J gene TRBJ2-7; TRBD2, the table's D call, was not compared with the DNA. The germline CDR1 and CDR2 sequences are SGHAT and FQDESV (reference sequence). The CDR3 adds up to 22 amino acids, both ends counted.

This clonotype has a count of ten or more. This rearrangement joins TRBV6-5 to TRBJ2-7; 12 nucleotides match TRBD2. This CDR3 has 15 amino acids. J gave up 4 bases and V 4 bases, and 5 bases lay outside the gene matches. CDR1 and CDR2 (germline): MNHEY, SVGAGI. The CDR3 region is CASSFSLAGGYEQYF. The CDR3 DNA follows: TGTGCCAGCAGTTTCTCACTAGCGGGAGGTTACGAGCAGTACTTC.

The J gene is TRBJ2-7, the V gene TRBV11-2, with 9 bases identical to TRBD2. The junction had 15 bases not matched to a gene; V was cut back by 5 bases and J by 7 bases. The CDR3 length is 16 residues. CDR1 SGHAT and CDR2 FQNNGV come from the germline V gene. The CDR3 DNA sequence: TGTGCCAGCAGCCGCAGACTAGCGGAGGAAGGGGATGAGCAGTACTTC. Its protein is CASSRRLAEEGDEQYF.

Many counts were recorded for this clonotype. The J gene is TRBJ1-2, the V gene TRBV7-8; D remains unclear. V was cut by 1 base and J by 7 bases, with 16 bases left in between. Germline V gives CDR1 SGHVS, CDR2 FQNEAQ. The CDR3 runs to 15 residues. The CDR3 bases are TGTGCCAGCAGCTTAGATACAGTAGTCACCACTGGCTACACCTTC. This codes for CASSLDTVVTTGYTF.

The chain couples TRBV10-1 to TRBJ1-2; D not certain. Germline CDR1 reads WNHNN; CDR2 reads SYGVQD (reference sequence). The CDR3 contains 10 residues. Trimming removed 7 bases from V and 3 bases from J, with 3 bases in between. In DNA form, the CDR3 reads TGCGCCAGCAACGACTATGGCTACACCTTC. Its translation is CASNDYGYTF.

The table lists this clonotype with many counts. A much larger clone lies a single base off, so this may be a read error. The chain combines TRBV27 with TRBJ2-7; 8 bases agree with TRBD1. The V gene end was trimmed by 6 bases and the J gene end by 2 bases; junction bases not matched to a gene: 0. There are 12 residues in the CDR3. CDR1 is MNHEY, CDR2 SMNVEV, per germline (reference sequence). The CDR3 coding sequence is TGTGCCAGCAGGGGACAGGCCTACGAGCAGTACTTC. Translation gives CASRGQAYEQYF.

In DNA, the CDR3 is TGTGCCAGCAGCTGGGGGTTGGCGGGTCGGGAGACCCAGTACTTC. Protein product: CASSWGLAGRETQYF. The genes are TRBV7-2 and TRBJ2-5; possibly TRBD1 or TRBD2 for D (5 bases each). Germline V gives CDR1 SGHTA, CDR2 FQGNSA. The CDR3 is 15 residues long. V lost 4 bases and J lost 5, with 17 bases in between.